A selection of T cell receptor beta chains follows, all from one sample in a study of cytomegalovirus exposure and HLA in healthy donors. Clones were sequenced by immunoSEQ multiplex PCR, and TCRdb holds only the in-frame ones, with some missing. The profile shows 150,000 to 200,000 clones, approximately 85% of them singletons. Material for sequencing was PBMCs. Receptors were obtained from a girl aged 2 to 10 in good health and CMV-seropositive. Both conserved end residues are part of each CDR3.

v_gene	j_gene	CDR3aa
TRBV21-1	TRBJ1-4	CASSKVGRGEEKLFF
TRBV27	TRBJ1-1	CASSLGGAAGFVEAFF
TRBV7-8	TRBJ2-7	CASSLRHSAPYEQYF
TRBV27	TRBJ2-5	CASSLLAAQETQYF
TRBV7-9	TRBJ2-7	CASSFFETSGSYEQYF
TRBV6-7	TRBJ1-1	CASSRGRNTEAFF
TRBV6-4	TRBJ1-2	CASSVEWGQGAYGYTF
TRBV7-9	TRBJ1-4	CASSLGGRAYKEKLFF
TRBV30	TRBJ1-6	CAWIPGQGGSPLHF
TRBV7-2	TRBJ1-4	CASSLGHLNEKLFF
TRBV6-1	TRBJ1-5	CASSERGAQPQHF
TRBV15	TRBJ2-5	CATSRPGGETQYF
TRBV14	TRBJ1-4	CASSQDYRQGATNEKLFF
TRBV10-3	TRBJ1-5	CAISEGGAGNQPQHF
TRBV5-6	TRBJ2-4	CASSLLQDLNIQYF
TRBV6-1	TRBJ1-3	CASLDRNTIYF
TRBV6-1	TRBJ2-7	CASSVHWRFYEQYF
TRBV19	TRBJ2-6	CASSFFDRGPGANVLTF
TRBV9	TRBJ1-1	CASSGSRTGDPYTEAFF
TRBV5-4	TRBJ2-7	CASSLGPTYEQYF
TRBV19	TRBJ1-2	CASTTGGLDGYTF
TRBV4-1	TRBJ1-5	CASSPTQSSNQPQHF
TRBV30	TRBJ2-1	CAWRDTSGRVYNEQFF
TRBV4-1	TRBJ1-5	CASSQVGTGFQPQHF
TRBV28	TRBJ1-2	CASSRWTGDYGYTF
TRBV5-1	TRBJ2-3	CASSLASGPDTQYF
TRBV29-1	TRBJ1-1	CSVGTGRTEAFF
TRBV19	TRBJ1-5	CASSSRDRVRNQPQHF
TRBV6-1	TRBJ2-4	CASSETVLAKNIQYF
TRBV18	TRBJ1-2	CASSSTTGDYGYTF
TRBV6-5	TRBJ1-1	CASTGYSDTEAFF
TRBV6-5	TRBJ2-5	CASSYNSGRAGTQYF
TRBV30	TRBJ2-7	CAWRPPGSGEQYF
TRBV4-1	TRBJ2-6	CASSYRGSGANVLTF
TRBV9	TRBJ1-2	CASSVAQGGFGYTF
TRBV30	TRBJ2-3	CAWRLAGGGDTQYF
TRBV28	TRBJ1-5	CASSTEPKALQPQHF
TRBV2	TRBJ2-7	CASRTPTPMAGSSYEQYF
TRBV5-4	TRBJ2-2	CASSARGAGELFF
TRBV11-3	TRBJ2-3	CASSSRYSDGTSGTQDTQYF
TRBV14	TRBJ2-7	CASSHFGQGNYEQYF
TRBV28	TRBJ1-1	CASSWAFPLGTEAFF